Listed here are 12 T cell receptor beta chains from one sample, sequenced in a study of cytotoxic CD8 clonotypes in ibrutinib-treated CLL. Produced via immunoSEQ multiplex PCR; TCRdb's table is partial and in-frame only. The top ten clones hold around an eighth of a sample with over 150,000 clones, over 60% of them seen once. Sequencing used PBMCs, obtained after 24 months of ibrutinib treatment. Receptors originate from a human donor with chronic lymphocytic leukemia.

This clone was found a few times. The chain is built from TRBV6-1 and TRBJ1-2; 8 nucleotides agree with TRBD1. V lost 3 bases, J lost 8 bases, and 11 bases stayed unmatched. The germline gives CDR1 MNHNS, CDR2 SASEGT. The CDR3 covers 15 residues. The CDR3 nucleotides read TGTGCCAGCAGTGACGTCGGACAGGGAGGCAGCGGCTACACCTTC. Its translation: CASSDVGQGGSGYTF.

The chain is built from TRBV29-1 and TRBJ2-7; D call uncertain. Deletions cut 4 bases from V and 2 bases from J, with 12 bases between. This CDR3 region has 13 residues. CDR1 and CDR2 from the germline V gene are SQVTM and ANQGSEA. CDR3 nucleotides: TGCAGCGTTGGGAAGGGCCTGACCTACGAGCAGTACTTC. Encoded protein: CSVGKGLTYEQYF.

This rearrangement joins TRBV19 to TRBJ2-3; the match to TRBD2 covers 7 bases. After removal of 8 bases from V and 3 bases from J, the junction contained 8 bases not matched to a gene. The CDR3 is made up of 14 amino acids. Germline lookup yields CDR1 LNHDA and CDR2 SQIVND (reference sequence). The CDR3 loop reads CASERGGSTDTQYF. CDR3 DNA: TGTGCCAGTGAAAGGGGCGGGAGTACAGATACGCAGTATTTT.

The genes are TRBV4-1 and TRBJ1-2; 11 bases line up with TRBD1. The V gene end was trimmed by 7 bases and the J gene end by 7 bases; junction bases not matched to a gene: 5. The CDR3 covers 13 residues. Germline V lookup: CDR1 MGHRA, CDR2 YSYEKL. The DNA of the CDR3 is TGCGCCAGCAAAGGACAGGGGGCTGGTGGCTACACCTTC. Translated: CASKGQGAGGYTF.

V gene TRBV7-3 combines with J gene TRBJ2-1; a possible D gene is TRBD2 (5 bases). CDR1 and CDR2 from the germline V gene are SGHTA and FQGTGA. The CDR3 runs 16 residues. The chain's CDR3 is CAGAERPRGPYNEQFF. Here the CDR3 DNA reads TGTGCAGGAGCCGAGAGGCCACGAGGGCCCTACAATGAGCAGTTCTTC.

This chain uses TRBV4-2 with TRBJ2-2; D perhaps matches TRBD2 (6 bases). The germline CDR1 and CDR2 sequences are LGHNA and YNFKEQ. This CDR3 region has 15 residues. The ends were cut back, 2 bases at V and 1 base at J, with 8 bases in the middle. Written as DNA, the CDR3 is TGTGCCAGCAGCCAAAGGACTAAGAACACCGGGGAGCTGTTTTTT. Translated: CASSQRTKNTGELFF.

This chain joins TRBV7-2 and TRBJ2-1; TRBD2 is a possible D gene (5 bases). Trimming removed 6 bases from V and 4 bases from J, with 16 bases in between. Germline values: CDR1 SGHTA, CDR2 FQGNSA. The CDR3 extends over 15 amino acids. The CDR3 DNA follows: TGTGCCAGCAGAGTGACGGGAACCGATTACAATGAGCAGTTCTTC. Amino acids: CASRVTGTDYNEQFF.

The V gene is TRBV7-9, the J gene TRBJ2-7; D gene unclear. The ends were cut back, 1 base at V and 4 bases at J, with 11 bases in the middle. The germline CDR1 and CDR2 sequences are SEHNR and FQNEAQ (reference sequence). The CDR3 is made up of 14 amino acids. The CDR3 sequence: CASSLGSGDYEQYF. The CDR3 coding sequence is TGTGCCAGCAGCTTAGGTTCAGGAGATTACGAGCAGTACTTC.

The chain has TRBV7-2 and TRBJ1-3; D may be TRBD1 (5 bases). The V and J ends lost 7 bases and 0 bases respectively, with 10 bases between them. The germline V gene has CDR1 SGHTA and CDR2 FQGNSA. The CDR3 covers 14 residues. In nucleotides, the CDR3 is TGTGCCAGCAAACAGGTCAACTCTGGAAACACCATATATTTT. It specifies CASKQVNSGNTIYF.

The chain uses TRBV4-2 and TRBJ1-3; D is uncertain. Germline lookup yields CDR1 LGHNA and CDR2 YNFKEQ. The ends were cut back, 6 bases at V and 4 bases at J, with 22 bases in the middle. The CDR3 is 17 amino acids. Written as DNA, the CDR3 is TGTGCCAGCAGTGGGGAGGGCGCTTTTGGGGAAGGAAACACCATATATTTT. Its protein product is CASSGEGAFGEGNTIYF.

This clone came up a few times. The rearrangement uses TRBV2 and TRBJ1-2; 7 bases match TRBD1. Germline lookup yields CDR1 SNHLY and CDR2 FYNNEI. V lost 6 bases, J lost 4 bases, and 11 bases stayed unmatched. The CDR3 runs to 15 residues. CDR3: CASRAGQATSYGYTF. The CDR3 bases are TGTGCCAGCAGAGCAGGACAGGCTACCTCCTATGGCTACACCTTC.

The chain joins TRBV7-6 to TRBJ2-2, with 7 bases that match TRBD1. The CDR3 is made up of 16 amino acids. J gave up 4 bases and V 0 bases, and 5 bases lay outside the gene matches. The germline V gene encodes CDR1 SGHVS and CDR2 FNYEAQ. The CDR3 protein is CASSLAGTAPTGELFF. In DNA form, the CDR3 reads TGTGCCAGCAGCTTAGCCGGGACAGCCCCCACCGGGGAGCTGTTTTTT.